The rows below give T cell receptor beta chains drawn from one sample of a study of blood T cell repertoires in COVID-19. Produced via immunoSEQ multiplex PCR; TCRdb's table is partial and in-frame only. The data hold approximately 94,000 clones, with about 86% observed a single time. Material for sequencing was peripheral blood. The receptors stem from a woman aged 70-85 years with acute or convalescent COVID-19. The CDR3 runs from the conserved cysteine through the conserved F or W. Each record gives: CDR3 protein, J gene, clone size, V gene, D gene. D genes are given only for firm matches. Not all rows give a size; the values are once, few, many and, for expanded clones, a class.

CASSQPQGTSGFQETQYF,TRBJ2-5,-,TRBV4-1,TRBD2
CASSLGGRSYEQYF,TRBJ2-7,-,TRBV27,TRBD2
CASSVALGAANTGELFF,TRBJ2-2,-,TRBV9,-
CASSVGGYNSPLHF,TRBJ1-6,-,TRBV2,-
CASSPNGGDTQYF,TRBJ2-3,-,TRBV5-1,-
CASCSGRALEQYF,TRBJ2-7,few,TRBV2,TRBD2
CASSSFGDKYSNQPQHF,TRBJ1-5,-,TRBV5-6,-
CASSVDPGNSPLHF,TRBJ1-6,-,TRBV9,-
CASSEIGYSNQPQHF,TRBJ1-5,-,TRBV2,-
CASAVAGIGEQFF,TRBJ2-1,-,TRBV2,TRBD2
CSAWQGVEAFF,TRBJ1-1,-,TRBV20-1,TRBD1